This TCR beta chain originates from a study of cytomegalovirus exposure and HLA in healthy donors. Study observations and caveats: As was reported, the classifier diagnosed cytomegalovirus status with high specificity and sensitivity.

The study drew the donors from its 120-subject validation cohort, separate from the roughly 700-subject first cohort. This clone was found once. What it recognizes is unknown. Assay used: immunoSEQ multiplex PCR; TCRdb lists only in-frame clones, some missing. This repertoire shows about 310,000 clones, approximately 86% found once; its top ten account for roughly 0.96%. Sequencing was done on a sample of PBMCs. This receptor was taken from a man aged 30-40 years in good health and CMV-seronegative.

CDR3 residues: CASSRRDRDYEQYF. The CDR3 DNA sequence: TGCGCCAGCAGCCGTAGGGACAGGGACTACGAGCAGTACTTC. The chain recombines TRBV4-1 with TRBJ2-7, with 9 positions matching TRBD1. The J segment lost 3 bases and the V segment lost 4 bases, leaving 4 bases of the junction unmatched. The length of the CDR3 is 14 residues. Germline CDR1 is MGHRA and CDR2 is YSYEKL.